This TCR beta chain was identified during a study of T cell responses to AZD1222 COVID-19 vaccine. Findings of the study overall: Regions 160-218 and 743-854 held dominance among vaccine-associated CD4 TCRs, which spanned spike.

A note on this clone: Its antigen remains unknown.

This CDR3 contains 11 residues. Trimming cost V 6 bases and J 6 bases, with 9 bases left between them. Assay: immunoSEQ multiplex PCR; the TCRdb copy retains only in-frame clones and omits some. The sample has tens of thousands of clones; about 85% are singletons. The chain recombines TRBV12-3 or TRBV12-4 with TRBJ2-7; D gene ambiguous. Sample: peripheral blood, taken on day 0 of AZD1222 vaccination. The receptor was isolated from an adult in good health. The CDR3 region has the DNA TGTGCCAGCAGCTCGGAATTCGAGCAGTACTTC. It encodes CASSSEFEQYF.